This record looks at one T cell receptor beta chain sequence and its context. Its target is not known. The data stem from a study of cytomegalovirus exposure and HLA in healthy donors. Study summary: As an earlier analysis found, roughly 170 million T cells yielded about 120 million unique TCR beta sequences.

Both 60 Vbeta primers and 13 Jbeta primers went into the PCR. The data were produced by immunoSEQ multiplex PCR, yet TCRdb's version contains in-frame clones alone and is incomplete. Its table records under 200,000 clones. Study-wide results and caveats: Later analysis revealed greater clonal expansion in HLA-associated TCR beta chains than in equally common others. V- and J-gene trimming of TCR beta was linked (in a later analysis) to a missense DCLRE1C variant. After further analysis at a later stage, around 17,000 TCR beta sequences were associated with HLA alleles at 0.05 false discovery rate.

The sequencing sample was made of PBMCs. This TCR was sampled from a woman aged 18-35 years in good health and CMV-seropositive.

The CDR3 coding sequence is TGTGCCTGGAGTGTAGACATAGGTTCACCCCTCCACTTT. Amino acids: CAWSVDIGSPLHF. The rearrangement links TRBV30 to TRBJ1-6; D uncertain. Germline lookup yields CDR1 GTSNPN and CDR2 SVGIG (reference sequence). V lost 0 bases and J 9 bases, leaving 9 bases between the germline ends. The CDR3 totals 13 residues.